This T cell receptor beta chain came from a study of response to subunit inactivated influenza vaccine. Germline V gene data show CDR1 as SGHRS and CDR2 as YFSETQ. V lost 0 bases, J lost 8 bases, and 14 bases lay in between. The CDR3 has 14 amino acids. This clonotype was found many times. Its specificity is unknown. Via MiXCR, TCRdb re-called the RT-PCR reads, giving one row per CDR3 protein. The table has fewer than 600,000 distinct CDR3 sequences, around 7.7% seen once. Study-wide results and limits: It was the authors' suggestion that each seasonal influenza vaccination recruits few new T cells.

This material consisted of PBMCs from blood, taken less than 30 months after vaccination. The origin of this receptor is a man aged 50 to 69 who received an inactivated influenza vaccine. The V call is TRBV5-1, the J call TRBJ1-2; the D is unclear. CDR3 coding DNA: TGCGCCAGCAGCTTGGGGGGTATTACTAGAGGCTACACCTTC. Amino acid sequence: CASSLGGITRGYTF.